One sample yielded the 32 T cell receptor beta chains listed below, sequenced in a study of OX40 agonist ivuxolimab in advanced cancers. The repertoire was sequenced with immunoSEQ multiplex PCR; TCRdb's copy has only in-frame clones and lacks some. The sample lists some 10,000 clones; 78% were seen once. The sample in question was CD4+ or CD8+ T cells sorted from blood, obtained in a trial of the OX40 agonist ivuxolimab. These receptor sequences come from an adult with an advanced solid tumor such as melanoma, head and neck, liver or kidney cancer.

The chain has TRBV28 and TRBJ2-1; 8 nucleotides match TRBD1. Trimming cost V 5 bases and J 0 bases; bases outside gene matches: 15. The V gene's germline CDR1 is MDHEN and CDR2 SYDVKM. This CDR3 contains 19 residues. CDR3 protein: CASSPEQGGHYLSYNEQFF. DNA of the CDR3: TGTGCCAGCAGTCCCGAACAGGGGGGCCACTACCTCTCCTACAATGAGCAGTTCTTC.

The chain's CDR3 is CASSTRGQGHQETQYF. In nucleotides, the CDR3 is TGTGCCAGCAGCACCCGTGGACAGGGCCACCAAGAGACCCAGTACTTC. The chain couples TRBV7-9 to TRBJ2-5; 8 bases fit TRBD1. This CDR3 has 16 residues. V shed 5 bases, J shed 0 bases, and the junction held 8 bases outside the gene matches. CDR1 and CDR2 from the germline V gene are SEHNR and FQNEAQ (reference sequence).

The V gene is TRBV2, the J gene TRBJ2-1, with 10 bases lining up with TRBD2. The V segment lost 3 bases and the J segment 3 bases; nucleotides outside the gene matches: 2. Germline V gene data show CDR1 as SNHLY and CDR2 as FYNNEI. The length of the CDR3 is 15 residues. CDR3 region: CASSEWTSGYNEQFF. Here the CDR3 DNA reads TGTGCCAGCAGTGAGTGGACTAGCGGCTACAATGAGCAGTTCTTC.

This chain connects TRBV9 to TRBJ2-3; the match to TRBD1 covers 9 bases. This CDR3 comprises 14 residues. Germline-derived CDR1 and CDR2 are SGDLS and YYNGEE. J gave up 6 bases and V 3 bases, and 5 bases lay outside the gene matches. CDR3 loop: CASSARQGVDTQYF. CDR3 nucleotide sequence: TGTGCCAGCAGCGCCAGACAGGGGGTGGATACGCAGTATTTT.

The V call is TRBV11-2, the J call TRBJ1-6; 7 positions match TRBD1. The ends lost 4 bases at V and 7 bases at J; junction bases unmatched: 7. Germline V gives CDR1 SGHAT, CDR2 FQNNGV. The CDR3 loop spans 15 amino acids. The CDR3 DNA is TGTGCCAGCAGCTCACCGGGACAGCCGAATTCACCCCTCCACTTT. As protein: CASSSPGQPNSPLHF. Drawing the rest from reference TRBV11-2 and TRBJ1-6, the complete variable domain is EAGVAQSPRYKIIEKRQSVAFWCNPISGHATLYWYQQILGQGPKLLIQFQNNGVVDDSQLPKDRFSAERLKGVDSTLKIQPAKLEDSAVYLCASSSPGQPNSPLHFGNGTRLTVT.

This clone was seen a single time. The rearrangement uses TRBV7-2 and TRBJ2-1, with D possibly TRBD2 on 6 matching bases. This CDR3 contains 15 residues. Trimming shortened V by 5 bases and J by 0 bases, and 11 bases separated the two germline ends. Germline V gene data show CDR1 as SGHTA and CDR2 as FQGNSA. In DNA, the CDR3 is TGTGCCAGCAGCCCTCTAGCGAACTCCTACAATGAGCAGTTCTTC. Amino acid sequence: CASSPLANSYNEQFF.

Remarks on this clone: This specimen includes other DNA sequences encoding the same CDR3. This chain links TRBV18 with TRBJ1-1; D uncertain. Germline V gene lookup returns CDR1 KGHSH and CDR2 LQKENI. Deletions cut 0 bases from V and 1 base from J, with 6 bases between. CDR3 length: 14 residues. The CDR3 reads CASSPPRGNTEAFF. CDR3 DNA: TGTGCCAGCTCACCACCCCGGGGGAACACTGAAGCTTTCTTT.

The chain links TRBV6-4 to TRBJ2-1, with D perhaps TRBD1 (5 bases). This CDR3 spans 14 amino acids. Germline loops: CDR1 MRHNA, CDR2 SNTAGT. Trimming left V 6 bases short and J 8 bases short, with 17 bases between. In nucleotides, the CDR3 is TGTGCCAGCAGCTTTCGGGCAGGGTTTGATGAGCAGTTCTTC. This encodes CASSFRAGFDEQFF.

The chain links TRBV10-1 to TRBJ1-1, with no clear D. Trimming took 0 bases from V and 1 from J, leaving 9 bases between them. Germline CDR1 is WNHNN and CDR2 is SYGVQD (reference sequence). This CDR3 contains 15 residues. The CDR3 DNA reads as TGCGCCAGCAGTGAGTCCCCGATCCCGAACACTGAAGCTTTCTTT. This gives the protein CASSESPIPNTEAFF.

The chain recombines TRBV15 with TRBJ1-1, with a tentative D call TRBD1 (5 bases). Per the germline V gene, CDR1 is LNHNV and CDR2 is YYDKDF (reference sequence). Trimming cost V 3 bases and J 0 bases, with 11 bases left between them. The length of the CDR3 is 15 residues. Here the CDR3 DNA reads TGTGCCACCAGCAGCGAGAGGGGTATGAACACTGAAGCTTTCTTT. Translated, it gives CATSSERGMNTEAFF.

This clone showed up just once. CDR3 DNA sequence: TGTGCCAGCAGCTTCCACAGGAATCTTAACTATGGCTACACCTTC. Translation: CASSFHRNLNYGYTF. The chain has TRBV11-2 and TRBJ1-2; perhaps TRBD1 as D (5 bases). Germline V gene lookup returns CDR1 SGHAT and CDR2 FQNNGV. This CDR3 region has 15 residues. The V gene lost 3 bases and the J gene lost 1 base, with 12 bases spanning the gap.

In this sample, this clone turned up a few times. CDR3 loop: CASSPGHEQYF. CDR3 nucleotides: TGTGCCAGCTCCCCAGGCCACGAGCAGTACTTC. The chain has TRBV28 and TRBJ2-7; D uncertain. Germline V CDR1 and CDR2: MDHEN, SYDVKM. The CDR3 covers 11 residues. Trimming removed 8 bases at V and 5 bases at J, with 10 bases between.

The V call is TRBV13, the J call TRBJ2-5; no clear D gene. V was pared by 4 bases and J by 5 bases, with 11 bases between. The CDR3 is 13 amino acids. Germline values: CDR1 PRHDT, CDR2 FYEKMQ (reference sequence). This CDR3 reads CASSSPPSETQYF. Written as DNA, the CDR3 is TGTGCCAGCAGCTCTCCCCCCAGTGAGACCCAGTACTTC.

CDR3 amino acids: CASRPGTDTQYF. DNA for the CDR3: TGTGCCAGCCGCCCTGGCACAGATACGCAGTATTTT. The chain combines TRBV11-2 with TRBJ2-3; D remains ambiguous. Germline-derived CDR1 and CDR2 are SGHAT and FQNNGV. The CDR3 runs to 12 residues. Trimming took off 8 bases at V and 1 base at J, with 7 bases between the two ends.

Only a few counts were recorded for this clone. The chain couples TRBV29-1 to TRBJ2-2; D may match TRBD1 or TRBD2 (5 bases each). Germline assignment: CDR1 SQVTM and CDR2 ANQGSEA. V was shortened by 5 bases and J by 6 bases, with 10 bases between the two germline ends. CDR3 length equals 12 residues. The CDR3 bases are TGCAGCGTTCTCTTGGGGGCCGGGGAGCTGTTTTTT. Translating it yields CSVLLGAGELFF.

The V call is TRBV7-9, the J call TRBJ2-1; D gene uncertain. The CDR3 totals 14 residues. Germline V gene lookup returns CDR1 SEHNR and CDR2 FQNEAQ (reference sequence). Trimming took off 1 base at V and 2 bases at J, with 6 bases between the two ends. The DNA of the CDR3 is TGTGCCAGCAGCTTAGATCGGACCTACAATGAGCAGTTCTTC. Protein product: CASSLDRTYNEQFF.

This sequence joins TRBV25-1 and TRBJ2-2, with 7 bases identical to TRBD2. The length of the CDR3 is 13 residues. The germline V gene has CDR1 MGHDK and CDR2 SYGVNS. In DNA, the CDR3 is TGTGCGGGGGGGTCCGCGAACACCGGGGAGCTGTTTTTT. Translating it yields CAGGSANTGELFF.

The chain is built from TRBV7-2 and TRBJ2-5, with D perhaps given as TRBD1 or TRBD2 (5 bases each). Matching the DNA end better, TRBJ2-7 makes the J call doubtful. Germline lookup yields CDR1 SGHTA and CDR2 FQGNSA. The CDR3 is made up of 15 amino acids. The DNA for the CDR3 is TGTGCCAGCAGCTTAGGTGTCGGGACGGCCTACGAGCAGTACTTC. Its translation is CASSLGVGTAYEQYF.

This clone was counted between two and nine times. The DNA of the CDR3 is TGTGCCAGCAGTTTTTCAGACAGCCACTACTACGAGCAGTACTTC. Its protein product is CASSFSDSHYYEQYF. The V and J genes are TRBV28 and TRBJ2-7; TRBD1 might be the D (5 bases). V was clipped by 3 bases and J by 3 bases, with 15 bases between them. The CDR3 sequence is 15 residues long. From germline, CDR1 is MDHEN and CDR2 SYDVKM.

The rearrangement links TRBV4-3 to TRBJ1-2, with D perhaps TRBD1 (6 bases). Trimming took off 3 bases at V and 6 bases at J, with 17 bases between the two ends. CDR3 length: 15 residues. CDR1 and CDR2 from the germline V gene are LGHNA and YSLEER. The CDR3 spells CASSQQGRTGDGYTF. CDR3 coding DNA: TGCGCCAGCAGCCAGCAGGGGAGGACTGGGGATGGCTACACCTTC.

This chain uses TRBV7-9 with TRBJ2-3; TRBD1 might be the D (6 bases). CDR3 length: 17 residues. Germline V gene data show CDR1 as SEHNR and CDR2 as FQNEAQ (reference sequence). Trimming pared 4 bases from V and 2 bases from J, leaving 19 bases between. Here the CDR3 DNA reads TGTGCCAGCAGCTCCCTACGGGACACGGGTCCCACAGATACGCAGTATTTT. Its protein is CASSSLRDTGPTDTQYF.

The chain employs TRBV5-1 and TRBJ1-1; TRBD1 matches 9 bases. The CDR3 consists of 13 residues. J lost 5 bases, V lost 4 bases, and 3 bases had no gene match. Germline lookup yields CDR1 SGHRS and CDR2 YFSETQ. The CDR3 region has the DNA TGCGCCAGCAGCGGGACAGGGAAGACTGAAGCTTTCTTT. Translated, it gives CASSGTGKTEAFF.

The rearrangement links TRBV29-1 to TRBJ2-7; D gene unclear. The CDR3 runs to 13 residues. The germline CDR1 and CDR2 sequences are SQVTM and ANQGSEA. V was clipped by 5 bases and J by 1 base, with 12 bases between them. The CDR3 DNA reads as TGCAGCGTTCGAGCCCTTGATTCCTACGAGCAGTACTTC. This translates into CSVRALDSYEQYF.

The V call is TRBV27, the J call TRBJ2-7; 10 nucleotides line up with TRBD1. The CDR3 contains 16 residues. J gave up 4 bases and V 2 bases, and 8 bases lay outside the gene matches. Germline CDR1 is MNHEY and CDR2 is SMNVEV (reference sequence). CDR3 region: CASSLKETGGGYEQYF. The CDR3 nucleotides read TGTGCCAGCAGTTTAAAAGAGACAGGGGGCGGGTACGAGCAGTACTTC.

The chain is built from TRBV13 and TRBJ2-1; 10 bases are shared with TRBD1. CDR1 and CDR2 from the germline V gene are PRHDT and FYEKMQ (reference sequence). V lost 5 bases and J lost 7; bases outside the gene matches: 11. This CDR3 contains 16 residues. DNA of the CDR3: TGTGCCAGCAGCCAACGGGACAGGGGTAGGATGAATGAGCAGTTCTTC. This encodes CASSQRDRGRMNEQFF.

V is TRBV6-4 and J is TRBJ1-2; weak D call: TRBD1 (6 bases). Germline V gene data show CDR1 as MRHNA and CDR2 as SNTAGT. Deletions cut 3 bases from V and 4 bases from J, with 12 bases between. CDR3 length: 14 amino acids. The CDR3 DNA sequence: TGTGCCAGCAGTGAAGGGGGAGGGAGCTATGGCTACACCTTC. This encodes CASSEGGGSYGYTF.

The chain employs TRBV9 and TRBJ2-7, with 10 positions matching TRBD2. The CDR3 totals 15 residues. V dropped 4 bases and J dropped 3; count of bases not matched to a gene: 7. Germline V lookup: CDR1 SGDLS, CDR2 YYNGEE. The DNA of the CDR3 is TGTGCCAGCAGCACCCTAGCGGGAGCTCACTACGAGCAGTACTTC. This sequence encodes CASSTLAGAHYEQYF.

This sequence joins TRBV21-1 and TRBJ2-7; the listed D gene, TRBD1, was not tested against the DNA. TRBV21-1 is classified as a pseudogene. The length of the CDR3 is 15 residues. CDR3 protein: CASSTGTGGNYEQYF. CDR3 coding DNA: TGTGCCAGCAGTACCGGGACAGGGGGCAACTACGAGCAGTACTTC.

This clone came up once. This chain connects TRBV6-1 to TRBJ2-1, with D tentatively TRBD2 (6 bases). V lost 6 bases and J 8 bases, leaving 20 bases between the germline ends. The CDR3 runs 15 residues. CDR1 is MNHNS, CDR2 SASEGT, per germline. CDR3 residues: CASSLGTGGGDEQFF. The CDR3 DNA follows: TGTGCCAGCAGCCTAGGGACCGGGGGAGGCGATGAGCAGTTCTTC.

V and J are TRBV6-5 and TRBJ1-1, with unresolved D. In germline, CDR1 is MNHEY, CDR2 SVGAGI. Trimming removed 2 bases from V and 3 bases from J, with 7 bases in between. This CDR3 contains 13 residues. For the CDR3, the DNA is TGTGCCAGCAGTTACGGGAGAGACACTGAAGCTTTCTTT. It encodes CASSYGRDTEAFF.

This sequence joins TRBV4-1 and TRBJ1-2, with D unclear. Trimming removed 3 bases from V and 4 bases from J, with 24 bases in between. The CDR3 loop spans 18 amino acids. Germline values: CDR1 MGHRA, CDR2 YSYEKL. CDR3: CASSHAGLTARSTYGYTF. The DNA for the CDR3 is TGCGCCAGCAGCCATGCGGGGTTGACGGCGCGGAGTACCTATGGCTACACCTTC.

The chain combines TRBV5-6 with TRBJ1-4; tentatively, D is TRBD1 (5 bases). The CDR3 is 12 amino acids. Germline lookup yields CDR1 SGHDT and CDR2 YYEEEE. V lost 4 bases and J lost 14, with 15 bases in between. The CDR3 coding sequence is TGTGCCAGCAGCAGAGGGCAGGGCTTTCTGTTTTTT. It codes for CASSRGQGFLFF.